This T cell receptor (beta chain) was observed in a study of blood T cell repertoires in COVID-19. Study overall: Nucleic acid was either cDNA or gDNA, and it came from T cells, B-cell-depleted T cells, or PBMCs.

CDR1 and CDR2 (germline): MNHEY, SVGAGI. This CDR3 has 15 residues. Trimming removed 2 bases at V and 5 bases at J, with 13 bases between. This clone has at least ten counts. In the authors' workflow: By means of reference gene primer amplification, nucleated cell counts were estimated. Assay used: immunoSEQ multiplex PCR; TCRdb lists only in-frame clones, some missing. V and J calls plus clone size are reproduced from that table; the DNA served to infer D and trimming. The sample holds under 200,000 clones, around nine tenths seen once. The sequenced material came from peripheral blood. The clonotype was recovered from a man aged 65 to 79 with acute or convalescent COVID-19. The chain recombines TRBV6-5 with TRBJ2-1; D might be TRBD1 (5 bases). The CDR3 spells CASSYGWGRNNEQFF. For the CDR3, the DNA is TGTGCCAGCAGTTACGGGTGGGGCCGCAACAATGAGCAGTTCTTC.